These 8 T cell receptor beta chains were all obtained from the same sample, sequenced in a study of T cells in women clearing cervical HPV infection. Assay used: immunoSEQ multiplex PCR; TCRdb lists only in-frame clones, some missing. Listed are under 40,000 clones; approximately 6% falls within the top ten. The sample comprised blood buffy coat. These receptors came from a woman between 18 and 70 years old with a cervical HPV16 infection that either progressed to CIN3+ or cleared (not recorded which).

On this clone: The read is 3 residues too short to cover the CDR3 end, so that end is filled in from the germline J gene. The rearrangement uses TRBV6-2 or TRBV6-3 and TRBJ1-1; D is perhaps TRBD1 (6 bases). Germline loops: CDR1 MNHEY, CDR2 SVGEGT. This CDR3 comprises 13 residues. Trimming removed 2 bases from V and 4 bases from J, with 8 bases in between. The chain's CDR3 is CASSYAGATEAFF. Incomplete CDR3 DNA: TGTGCCAGCAGTTACGCGGGGGCCACTGAA.

Concerning this clone itself: The read ends 3 residues shy of where the CDR3 ends; the end is completed using the germline J gene. The chain is built from TRBV2 and TRBJ1-1, with TRBD1 matching over 9 bases. V dropped 8 bases and J dropped 1; count of bases not matched to a gene: 8. The V gene's germline CDR1 is SNHLY and CDR2 FYNNEI. The CDR3 totals 15 residues. CDR3 loop: CASAGQGIGNTEAFF. The DNA read from the CDR3 is TGTGCCAGCGCCGGACAGGGGATCGGGAACACTGAA.

As for this clone: The read comes to an end 3 residues before the CDR3 does, leaving the germline J gene to fill in the end. The chain recombines TRBV19 with TRBJ2-6; possibly TRBD1 for D (5 bases). This CDR3 has 17 amino acids. The germline CDR1 and CDR2 sequences are LNHDA and SQIVND (reference sequence). V lost 6 bases to trimming and J lost 4 bases, with 19 bases between them. The CDR3 is CASRDSRVLSGANVLTF. The CDR3 bases that were read are TGTGCCAGTAGAGACTCCAGGGTGCTTTCAGGGGCCAACGTC.

On this clone itself: The CDR3 end falls 3 residues outside the read, so it is completed with the germline J gene. The chain couples TRBV20-1 to TRBJ2-7; 8 bases are shared with TRBD1. Trimming removed 5 bases from V and 2 bases from J; junction bases left unmatched: 14. Germline CDR1 DFQATT, CDR2 SNEGSKA (reference sequence). The CDR3 contains 16 residues. The covered CDR3 bases are TGCAGTGCTTCAGGGGGCCCAAATTGGTCTCCCTACGAG. The encoded protein is CSASGGPNWSPYE. The full CDR3 reads CSASGGPNWSPYEQYF.

Details on this clone: The read halts 3 residues ahead of the CDR3 end, with the missing end drawn from the germline J gene. The V gene is TRBV7-2, the J gene TRBJ1-2; D is unclear. This CDR3 contains 13 residues. CDR1 is SGHTA, CDR2 FQGNSA, per germline. The covered CDR3 bases are TGTGCCAGCAGCTTAAGAGAGGGCTACGAC. This translates into CASSLREGYD. The whole CDR3 sequence reads CASSLREGYDYTF.

A note on this clone: The missing CDR3 end, 3 residues past where the read stops, is filled in from the germline J gene. The chain carries TRBV4-1 and TRBJ2-7, with 9 bases aligning to TRBD2. V was pared by 1 base and J by 2 bases, with 3 bases of the junction left unmatched. Germline V gene lookup returns CDR1 MGHRA and CDR2 YSYEKL. The CDR3 extends over 15 amino acids. The sequenced CDR3 bases are TGCGCCAGCAGCCAAGTTGCGGGGGGGGCCTACGAG. Residues: CASSQVAGGAYE. The full CDR3 protein is CASSQVAGGAYEQYF.

Details on this clone: The CDR3 end is not reached by the read, which stops 3 residues before it; the germline J gene fills it in. This chain links TRBV11-2 with TRBJ2-7; the D is unclear. Between the trimmed V and J ends, which lost 0 bases and 1 base, there was a span of 10 bases. Germline CDR1 SGHAT, CDR2 FQNNGV. The CDR3 runs 15 residues. The CDR3 here is CASSLETGWSYEQYF. CDR3 bases read: TGTGCCAGCAGCTTAGAAACGGGTTGGTCCTACGAG.

About this clone: The sequenced fragment ends 3 residues before the CDR3 boundary, so the rest is inferred from the germline J gene. The gene calls are TRBV5-1 and TRBJ1-1, with TRBD1 as a possible D gene (5 bases). The CDR3 is made up of 15 amino acids. V shed 2 bases and J shed 4 bases, with 15 bases lying between them. The germline gives CDR1 SGHRS, CDR2 YFSETQ. The CDR3 bases that were read are TGCGCCAGCAGCTTCCAGGGAGGACCCACCACTGAA. This codes for CASSFQGGPTTE. The CDR3, in full, reads CASSFQGGPTTEAFF.